Listed here are 2 T cell receptor beta chains from one sample, sequenced in a study of blood T cells in healthy people across ages. Through a sample-barcoded 5' primer and a J-beta primer mix, a second PCR was run for roughly 6 to 12 cycles. TCRdb passed the 5' RACE reads through MiXCR, listing each CDR3 protein once. The repertoire holds 800,000 or so distinct CDR3 sequences, 25% seen once, with under 4.5% in the top ten. The data also belong to a second study, concerning T cells of mothers and their children.

Sequencing used blood. Receptors originate from a boy younger than 18 in good health.

This chain uses TRBV29-1 with TRBJ2-5; 8 bases fit TRBD1. With the DNA end fitting TRBJ2-7 better, the J assignment may be wrong. From germline, CDR1 is SQVTM and CDR2 ANQGSEA. CDR3 length: 13 amino acids. The CDR3 DNA follows: TGCAGCGTTTTAGGGACAGGTAACTACGAGCAGTACTTC. Residues: CSVLGTGNYEQYF.

This chain connects TRBV4-3 to TRBJ1-1; D uncertain. The CDR3 consists of 14 residues. The V end was cut by 4 bases, the J end by 0 bases, with 9 bases between. Germline V lookup: CDR1 LGHNA, CDR2 YSLEER. CDR3 nucleotide sequence: TGCGCCAGCAGCCGCCGGATTATGAACACTGAAGCTTTCTTT. It specifies CASSRRIMNTEAFF.